A single sample is the source of the 12 T cell receptor beta chains below, sequenced in a study of early T cells in non-severe SARS-CoV-2 infection. One entry per CDR3 protein results from TCRdb running MiXCR on the 5' RACE reads. The data show about 80,000 distinct CDR3 sequences, around 12% seen once. The sequenced sample consisted of whole blood. These receptors were taken from an adult who was a healthcare worker with PCR-confirmed SARS-CoV-2 infection or an uninfected control (not recorded which).

Ten or more counts support this clonotype. The chain uses TRBV11-2 and TRBJ2-3, with TRBD2 matching 10 bases. The CDR3 covers 16 residues. V trimming: 4 bases; J trimming: 6 bases; junction bases outside the gene matches: 10. The germline V gene has CDR1 SGHAT and CDR2 FQNNGV. The CDR3 loop reads CASSSGLATLRDTQYF. The CDR3 DNA is TGTGCCAGCAGCTCGGGACTAGCGACTCTGAGGGATACGCAGTATTTT.

This clonotype is a singleton in its sample. The chain carries TRBV20-1 and TRBJ2-3; tentative D call: TRBD2 (6 bases). The CDR3 covers 13 residues. CDR1 is DFQATT and CDR2 is SNEGSKA in the germline V gene (reference sequence). V lost 2 bases, J lost 5 bases, and 11 bases lay in between. The CDR3 here is CSARTGSQDTQYF. The CDR3 DNA reads as TGCAGTGCTAGAACCGGGAGTCAAGATACGCAGTATTTT.

This chain joins TRBV29-1 and TRBJ2-1, with TRBD2 matching over 11 bases. This CDR3 contains 15 residues. Unmatched junction bases numbered 8, after V lost 6 bases and J lost 4 bases. Germline V gives CDR1 SQVTM, CDR2 ANQGSEA. CDR3 bases: TGCAGCGTGCCCGGGACTAGCGGAAGATACAATGAGCAGTTCTTC. Protein sequence: CSVPGTSGRYNEQFF.

V is TRBV20-1 and J is TRBJ1-2, with 8 positions matching TRBD1. Germline trimming cut 0 bases from V and 8 bases from J; bases unmatched to any gene: 8. CDR1 and CDR2 (germline): DFQATT, SNEGSKA (reference sequence). The length of the CDR3 is 14 residues. The chain's CDR3 is CSAREGQAPLGYTF. CDR3 DNA sequence: TGCAGTGCTAGAGAGGGACAGGCACCCCTCGGCTACACCTTC.

The chain joins TRBV19 to TRBJ2-6, with D unresolved. The germline V and J ends were trimmed by 5 bases and 0 bases, with 8 bases remaining between them. The germline V gene has CDR1 LNHDA and CDR2 SQIVND (reference sequence). This CDR3 is 15 amino acids long. Here the CDR3 reads CASSAKNSGANVLTF. The DNA of the CDR3 is TGTGCCAGTAGTGCCAAGAACTCTGGGGCCAACGTCCTGACTTTC.

This clonotype was observed a few times. This chain uses TRBV10-2 with TRBJ2-5, with TRBD1 identical over 7 bases. The V gene's germline CDR1 is WSHSY and CDR2 SAAADI. This CDR3 has 13 amino acids. The V gene end was trimmed by 6 bases and the J gene end by 5 bases; junction bases not matched to a gene: 6. CDR3 DNA: TGCGCCAGCAGAACAGGGGATATTGAGACCCAGTACTTC. As protein: CASRTGDIETQYF.

This clonotype was seen many times. The rearrangement joins TRBV27 to TRBJ2-5, with 8 bases fitting TRBD2. CDR1 is MNHEY, CDR2 SMNVEV, per germline (reference sequence). The CDR3 is 15 residues long. With V trimmed by 2 bases and J by 4 bases, 6 bases remained unmatched. The CDR3 DNA reads as TGTGCCAGCAGTTTAAACGGGAGGGCCCGAGAGACCCAGTACTTC. Translated, it gives CASSLNGRARETQYF.

This clonotype appeared a few times. The chain has TRBV6-1 and TRBJ2-5; 8 bases line up with TRBD1. The trim removed 1 base at V and 2 bases at J, leaving 3 bases unmatched. The CDR3 is made up of 15 amino acids. Germline-derived CDR1 and CDR2 are MNHNS and SASEGT. The CDR3 DNA sequence: TGTGCCAGCAGTGAAGGACAGGGGACACAAGAGACCCAGTACTTC. This translates into CASSEGQGTQETQYF.

This clonotype was seen ten or more times. The genes are TRBV21-1 and TRBJ2-1; the tabulated D call, TRBD2, remains unverified against the DNA. TRBV21-1 is listed as a pseudogene. This CDR3 has 18 residues. The CDR3 loop is CASSKGRGASGTWDEQFF. CDR3 coding DNA: TGTGCCAGCAGCAAAGGTCGCGGCGCTAGCGGGACATGGGATGAGCAGTTCTTC.

The CDR3 loop is CSAPPPTSGSRSQETQYF. In nucleotides, the CDR3 is TGCAGTGCACCTCCCCCCACTAGCGGGAGCAGATCCCAAGAGACCCAGTACTTC. This chain uses TRBV20-1 with TRBJ2-5, with 11 bases that match TRBD2. Trimming at V came to 6 bases and at J to 1 base, leaving 16 bases not matched to a gene. There are 18 residues in the CDR3. In germline, CDR1 is DFQATT, CDR2 SNEGSKA (reference sequence).

This clonotype came up a few times. V and J are TRBV7-3 and TRBJ2-7; TRBD2 matches 7 bases. Trimming took 5 bases from V and 6 from J; bases not matched to a gene: 7. Germline loops: CDR1 SGHTA, CDR2 FQGTGA. CDR3 length equals 13 residues. The CDR3, as DNA: TGTGCCAGCAGCCCCGGGGAGGGGCGCGAGCAGTACTTC. Amino acid sequence: CASSPGEGREQYF.

In its sample, this clonotype was seen many times. The chain carries TRBV24-1 and TRBJ1-1; 7 bases are a match to TRBD1. The V segment lost 3 bases and the J segment 3 bases; nucleotides outside the gene matches: 3. CDR3 length: 14 amino acids. From germline, CDR1 is KGHDR and CDR2 SFDVKD. The CDR3 loop is CATSDGQGDTEAFF. The CDR3 DNA follows: TGTGCCACCAGTGATGGGCAGGGGGACACTGAAGCTTTCTTT.